The 26 T cell receptor beta chains presented below share a single source sample, sequenced in a study of OX40 agonist ivuxolimab in advanced cancers. Method: immunoSEQ multiplex PCR; TCRdb's copy keeps in-frame clones and lacks some. The sample consists of approximately 98,000 clones, approximately 90% of them appearing once. Sample: CD4+ or CD8+ T cells sorted from blood, taken in a trial of the OX40 agonist ivuxolimab. These receptors came from an adult with an advanced solid tumor such as melanoma, head and neck, liver or kidney cancer.

J is TRBJ2-6 and V is TRBV5-1, with a possible D match to TRBD2 (6 bases). This CDR3 has 16 amino acids. Trimming pared 4 bases from V and 0 bases from J, leaving 11 bases between. Per germline, CDR1 SGHRS and CDR2 YFSETQ. CDR3 protein: CASSGDGSSGANVLTF. DNA for the CDR3: TGCGCCAGCAGCGGAGACGGGAGCTCTGGGGCCAACGTCCTGACTTTC.

The chain recombines TRBV7-3 with TRBJ1-1; 9 bases align to TRBD1. The trim removed 1 base at V and 1 base at J, leaving 1 base unmatched. CDR1 SGHTA and CDR2 FQGTGA come from the germline V gene. The CDR3 spans 15 residues. CDR3 protein: CASSLRGQGNTEAFF. CDR3 DNA sequence: TGTGCCAGCAGCTTAAGGGGACAGGGGAACACTGAAGCTTTCTTT.

The chain employs TRBV25-1 and TRBJ2-1, with D perhaps TRBD2 (6 bases). From germline, CDR1 is MGHDK and CDR2 SYGVNS. Trimming removed 2 bases at V and 0 bases at J, with 14 bases between. CDR3 size: 17 residues. CDR3 residues: CASSEDDSGSSYNEQFF. As DNA, the CDR3 is TGTGCCAGCAGTGAAGATGATTCCGGGAGCTCCTACAATGAGCAGTTCTTC.

V usage is TRBV13 and J usage is TRBJ1-2; D gene ambiguous. Germline V CDR1 and CDR2: PRHDT, FYEKMQ (reference sequence). This CDR3 comprises 12 residues. V was cut by 1 base and J by 3 bases, with 3 bases left in between. CDR3 nucleotide sequence: TGTGCCAGCAGCTTAGTCGACTATGGCTACACCTTC. Translated: CASSLVDYGYTF. The whole variable domain, filled in from reference TRBV13 and TRBJ1-2, reads AAGVIQSPRHLIKEKRETATLKCYPIPRHDTVYWYQQGPGQDPQFLISFYEKMQSDKGSIPDRFSAQQFSDYHSELNMSSLELGDSALYFCASSLVDYGYTFGSGTRLTVV.

The rearrangement uses TRBV9 and TRBJ1-5, with a possible D match to TRBD1 (6 bases). CDR3 size: 15 residues. The V end was cut by 3 bases, the J end by 3 bases, with 13 bases between. Per the germline V gene, CDR1 is SGDLS and CDR2 is YYNGEE. CDR3 amino acids: CASSAGAGNNQPQHF. The CDR3 DNA reads TGTGCCAGCAGCGCAGGGGCGGGGAACAATCAGCCCCAGCATTTT.

This clone was detected once. This chain links TRBV19 with TRBJ1-5, with D possibly TRBD1 on 6 matching bases. Germline CDR1 LNHDA, CDR2 SQIVND (reference sequence). Trimming removed 6 bases from V and 6 bases from J, with 15 bases in between. The CDR3 covers 14 residues. For the CDR3, the DNA is TGTGCCAGTAGCCAAGGGGGGGCCAGTCAGCCCCAGCATTTT. This encodes CASSQGGASQPQHF.

On this clone: Its ends do not fully match the called genes, so a read error is possible. The gene calls are TRBV18 and TRBJ2-7, with D tentatively TRBD1 or TRBD2 (5 bases each). The CDR3 length is 15 residues. Germline CDR1 is KGHSH and CDR2 is LQKENI. The CDR3 bases are TGTGCCAGCTCAGCACCGGGACGGATCTCCTACGAGCAGTACTTC. Protein product: CASSAPGRISYEQYF.

The V gene is TRBV2, the J gene TRBJ1-2; 8 nucleotides line up with TRBD1. The germline CDR1 and CDR2 sequences are SNHLY and FYNNEI. Trimming took 1 base from V and 6 from J; bases not matched to a gene: 7. The CDR3 is 15 amino acids. CDR3 residues: CASSEEVAGGDGYTF. The CDR3 region has the DNA TGTGCCAGCAGTGAAGAGGTGGCAGGGGGCGATGGCTACACCTTC.

J is TRBJ2-7 and V is TRBV11-2; D unclear. Germline CDR1 reads SGHAT; CDR2 reads FQNNGV. The CDR3 runs to 12 residues. V gave up 4 bases and J gave up 6 bases, with 10 bases separating them. The CDR3: CASSYVGIEQYF. CDR3 DNA: TGTGCCAGCAGCTACGTAGGGATCGAGCAGTACTTC.

The chain employs TRBV30 and TRBJ2-5; D possibly uses TRBD1 or TRBD2 (5 bases each). The V and J ends lost 3 bases and 2 bases respectively, with 10 bases between them. Germline CDR1 is GTSNPN and CDR2 is SVGIG (reference sequence). The CDR3 consists of 13 residues. This CDR3 reads CAWSSGSQETQYF. The CDR3 nucleotides read TGTGCCTGGAGCTCAGGGAGTCAAGAGACCCAGTACTTC.

The J gene is TRBJ1-2, the V gene TRBV27; weak D call: TRBD1 (6 bases). The CDR3 is 12 residues long. CDR1 and CDR2 (germline): MNHEY, SMNVEV (reference sequence). V was cut by 6 bases and J by 2 bases, with 7 bases left in between. CDR3 loop: CASSGQNYGYTF. The CDR3 DNA sequence: TGTGCCAGCAGCGGACAGAACTATGGCTACACCTTC.

The chain joins TRBV18 to TRBJ1-4; D is ambiguous. This CDR3 comprises 16 residues. V lost 1 base and J 2 bases, leaving 11 bases between the germline ends. CDR1 and CDR2 from the germline V gene are KGHSH and LQKENI. CDR3 residues: CASSPQDVATNEKLFF. Written as DNA, the CDR3 is TGTGCCAGCTCACCACAGGACGTAGCCACTAATGAAAAACTGTTTTTT.

This chain uses TRBV7-9 with TRBJ2-6; the D is unclear. V lost 2 bases and J 0 bases, leaving 14 bases between the germline ends. Germline V gene sequence: CDR1 SEHNR, CDR2 FQNEAQ (reference sequence). The CDR3 length is 18 residues. In nucleotides, the CDR3 is TGTGCCAGCAGCTTACGGGTCAGGATGCTCTCTGGGGCCAACGTCCTGACTTTC. This gives the protein CASSLRVRMLSGANVLTF.

J is TRBJ2-5 and V is TRBV29-1; D is uncertain. In germline, CDR1 is SQVTM, CDR2 ANQGSEA. The CDR3 totals 13 residues. V gave up 4 bases and J gave up 5 bases, with 14 bases separating them. The CDR3 sequence: CSVVGHPGETQYF. The CDR3 region has the DNA TGCAGCGTTGTGGGCCACCCCGGGGAGACCCAGTACTTC.

The J gene is TRBJ2-7, the V gene TRBV19; 8 bases align to TRBD2. The CDR3 covers 12 residues. V lost 6 bases to trimming and J lost 6 bases; unmatched junction nucleotides: 4. Germline CDR1 reads LNHDA; CDR2 reads SQIVND (reference sequence). The CDR3 loop is CASRREGREQYF. As DNA, the CDR3 is TGTGCCAGTAGACGGGAGGGCCGCGAGCAGTACTTC.

The chain carries TRBV2 and TRBJ2-5, with D perhaps TRBD1 (6 bases). The length of the CDR3 is 13 residues. Germline V CDR1 and CDR2: SNHLY, FYNNEI. Trimming took off 7 bases at V and 5 bases at J, with 14 bases between the two ends. The CDR3 spells CASTGQGTETQYF. The CDR3 nucleotides read TGTGCCAGCACGGGTCAGGGGACGGAGACCCAGTACTTC.

The chain links TRBV27 to TRBJ2-6, with 9 bases identical to TRBD2. This CDR3 region has 18 residues. V was clipped by 2 bases and J by 0 bases; unmatched bases: 5. CDR1 and CDR2 from the germline V gene are MNHEY and SMNVEV (reference sequence). CDR3 sequence reads: CASSLSGRLSSGANVLTF. CDR3 DNA sequence: TGTGCCAGCAGTTTAAGCGGGAGGCTCAGCTCTGGGGCCAACGTCCTGACTTTC.

The V gene is TRBV11-2, the J gene TRBJ1-5; D not resolved. Per germline, CDR1 SGHAT and CDR2 FQNNGV. V lost 1 base, J lost 4 bases, and 5 bases lay in between. The CDR3 contains 13 residues. Written as DNA, the CDR3 is TGTGCCAGCAGCTTAGGGCAGAATCAGCCCCAGCATTTT. This translates into CASSLGQNQPQHF.

The chain carries TRBV5-1 and TRBJ1-2; 10 bases fit TRBD1. Trimming took 3 bases from V and 7 from J; bases not matched to a gene: 6. The V gene's germline CDR1 is SGHRS and CDR2 YFSETQ. The CDR3 totals 14 residues. The DNA for the CDR3 is TGCGCCAGCAGCTCAGACAGGGGGCTTCTTGGCTACACCTTC. It codes for CASSSDRGLLGYTF.

The CDR3 nucleotides are TGCGCCAGCAGCTTCCTAGCGGGGGCCTACACCGGGGAGCTGTTTTTT. This sequence encodes CASSFLAGAYTGELFF. J is TRBJ2-2 and V is TRBV5-1; TRBD2 agrees at 10 bases. The CDR3 runs to 16 residues. The germline V gene encodes CDR1 SGHRS and CDR2 YFSETQ. The J segment lost 3 bases and the V segment lost 2 bases, leaving 4 bases of the junction unmatched.

This rearrangement joins TRBV19 to TRBJ2-3; D possibly matches TRBD1 or TRBD2 (5 bases each). The V gene's germline CDR1 is LNHDA and CDR2 SQIVND (reference sequence). The CDR3 loop spans 14 amino acids. With 4 bases removed from V and 5 bases from J, the gap between germline ends came to 13 bases. The CDR3 spells CASSTEGRLDTQYF. CDR3 sequence (DNA): TGTGCCAGTAGTACAGAGGGACGATTAGATACGCAGTATTTT. Drawing the rest from reference TRBV19 and TRBJ2-3, the complete variable domain is DGGITQSPKYLFRKEGQNVTLSCEQNLNHDAMYWYRQDPGQGLRLIYYSQIVNDFQKGDIAEGYSVSREKKESFPLTVTSAQKNPTAFYLCASSTEGRLDTQYFGPGTRLTVL.

A few counts support this clone. This chain links TRBV30 with TRBJ1-6, with unresolved D. Germline assignment: CDR1 GTSNPN and CDR2 SVGIG (reference sequence). V was pared by 2 bases and J by 4 bases, with 3 bases between. CDR3 length equals 12 residues. This CDR3 is CAWSLYNSPLHF. The CDR3 DNA sequence: TGTGCCTGGAGTCTTTATAATTCACCCCTCCACTTT.

In this sample, this clone turned up a few times. V is TRBV30 and J is TRBJ1-2; D not resolved. This CDR3 is 12 amino acids long. CDR1 GTSNPN and CDR2 SVGIG come from the germline V gene (reference sequence). V lost 7 bases to trimming and J lost 4 bases, with 13 bases between them. CDR3 in amino acids: CAFSESSYGYTF. CDR3 sequence (DNA): TGTGCCTTCAGTGAGTCTTCCTATGGCTACACCTTC.

This clone was detected once. Written as DNA, the CDR3 is TGCGCCAGCAGTTTCGGACAGGAGGGGACAGATACGCAGTATTTT. Translating gives CASSFGQEGTDTQYF. The rearrangement joins TRBV5-1 to TRBJ2-3, with D possibly being TRBD1 (7 bases). The V end was cut by 5 bases, the J end by 3 bases, with 16 bases between. Germline V gene sequence: CDR1 SGHRS, CDR2 YFSETQ. This CDR3 contains 15 residues. The whole variable domain, remainder taken from reference TRBV5-1 and TRBJ2-3, is KAGVTQTPRYLIKTRGQQVTLSCSPISGHRSVSWYQQTPGQGLQFLFEYFSETQRNKGNFPGRFSGRQFSNSRSEMNVSTLELGDSALYLCASSFGQEGTDTQYFGPGTRLTVL.

CDR3 region: CASSLQGGPTGELFF. CDR3 coding DNA: TGTGCCAGCAGCTTGCAGGGGGGGCCCACCGGGGAGCTGTTTTTT. This chain connects TRBV7-3 to TRBJ2-2; perhaps D is TRBD1 or TRBD2 (7 bases each). The germline V and J ends were trimmed by 3 bases and 4 bases, with 12 bases remaining between them. The CDR3 runs 15 residues. From germline, CDR1 is SGHTA and CDR2 FQGTGA.

The V and J genes are TRBV5-1 and TRBJ2-3, with D unclear. The CDR3 is made up of 15 amino acids. The ends were cut back, 2 bases at V and 0 bases at J, with 10 bases in the middle. Germline CDR1 SGHRS, CDR2 YFSETQ. CDR3 loop: CASSLNVGSTDTQYF. DNA for the CDR3: TGCGCCAGCAGCTTAAATGTGGGGAGCACAGATACGCAGTATTTT.